A single TCR beta chain is shown here with its context. The antigen remains unidentified. This may come from a read error, since a much larger clone is one base off. TCRdb passed the multiplex PCR reads through MiXCR, listing each CDR3 protein once. The sample carries nearly 200,000 distinct CDR3 sequences, approximately 31% recorded once. The data belong to a study of breast tumors, draining lymph nodes, adjacent tissues. Whole-study findings and limits: Tumor T cell lymph node origin was a supported hypothesis, not proven. Tumor and nontumor repertoires were significantly more similar in luminal-like than in basal-like breast cancer. Tumor TCR diversity was below lymph nodes but above nontumor tissue.

Axillary draining lymph nodes of breast cancer patients supplied the node samples. The CDR3 totals 15 residues. Germline V gene lookup returns CDR1 SGHNT and CDR2 YYREEE (reference sequence). This clonotype originated in a female donor with breast cancer. Some clones in this sample may be carry-over from other donors' samples. The sample consisted of axillary lymph node tissue. The J gene is TRBJ2-5, the V gene TRBV5-4; tentative D call: TRBD2 (6 bases). CDR3 in DNA: TGTGCCAGCAGCGGGTGGACTACCGGGAAAGAGATCCAGTACTTC. Translated, it gives CASSGWTTGKEIQYF.